These T cell receptor beta chains were read from a single sample in a study of blood T cell repertoires in COVID-19. Repertoires were generated with immunoSEQ multiplex PCR, while TCRdb's copy carries only in-frame clones and drops some. This table holds some 400,000 clones, more than 75% found once. Input material: peripheral blood. The receptors come from a woman in her sixties or seventies with COVID-19, enrolled during active disease. CDR3s include the opening cysteine and the closing phenylalanine or tryptophan. Fields, in order: CDR3 protein, CDR3 DNA, J gene, D gene, V gene, clone size. The D gene is left open where the match is weak. Some rows have no size entry. The others give once, few or many, or a class for an expanded clone.

CASSTSYEQYF | TGTGCCAGCAGCACTTCGTACGAGCAGTACTTC | TRBJ2-7 | NA | TRBV5-4 | NA
CASSYKGAQYNEQFF | TGTGCCAGCAGTTACAAAGGGGCTCAATACAATGAGCAGTTCTTC | TRBJ2-1 | NA | TRBV6-5 | NA
CANARGLLEQYF | TGTGCCAATGCTAGGGGGCTTCTCGAGCAGTACTTC | TRBJ2-7 | TRBD1 | TRBV27 | NA
CASSQVYRVPEAFF | TGCGCCAGCAGCCAAGTTTACAGGGTGCCCGAAGCTTTCTTT | TRBJ1-1 | NA | TRBV4-1 | NA
CASSPTYRGSYNSPLHF | TGTGCCAGCTCACCGACCTACAGGGGCTCCTATAATTCACCCCTCCACTTT | TRBJ1-6 | TRBD1 | TRBV18 | NA
CASSLRGGLAGETQYF | TGTGCCAGCAGCTTACGAGGCGGGCTAGCGGGGGAGACCCAGTACTTC | TRBJ2-5 | TRBD2 | TRBV11-2 | few
CASSSVISGQGKSGYTF | TGTGCCAGCAGTTCCGTTATTTCCGGACAGGGGAAGAGTGGCTACACCTTC | TRBJ1-2 | TRBD1 | TRBV27 | NA
CASSHDGQGALTGANVLTF | TGTGCCAGCAGCCACGACGGACAGGGGGCTTTGACTGGGGCCAACGTCCTGACTTTC | TRBJ2-6 | TRBD1 | TRBV4-2 | NA
CASSLDRGDYNEQFF | TGTGCCAGCAGTCTGGACAGGGGGGACTACAATGAGCAGTTCTTC | TRBJ2-1 | TRBD1 | TRBV7-2 | NA
CASTQPQGGASGNTIYF | TGTGCCAGCACCCAACCTCAGGGGGGAGCCTCTGGAAACACCATATATTTT | TRBJ1-3 | TRBD1 | TRBV7-9 | once